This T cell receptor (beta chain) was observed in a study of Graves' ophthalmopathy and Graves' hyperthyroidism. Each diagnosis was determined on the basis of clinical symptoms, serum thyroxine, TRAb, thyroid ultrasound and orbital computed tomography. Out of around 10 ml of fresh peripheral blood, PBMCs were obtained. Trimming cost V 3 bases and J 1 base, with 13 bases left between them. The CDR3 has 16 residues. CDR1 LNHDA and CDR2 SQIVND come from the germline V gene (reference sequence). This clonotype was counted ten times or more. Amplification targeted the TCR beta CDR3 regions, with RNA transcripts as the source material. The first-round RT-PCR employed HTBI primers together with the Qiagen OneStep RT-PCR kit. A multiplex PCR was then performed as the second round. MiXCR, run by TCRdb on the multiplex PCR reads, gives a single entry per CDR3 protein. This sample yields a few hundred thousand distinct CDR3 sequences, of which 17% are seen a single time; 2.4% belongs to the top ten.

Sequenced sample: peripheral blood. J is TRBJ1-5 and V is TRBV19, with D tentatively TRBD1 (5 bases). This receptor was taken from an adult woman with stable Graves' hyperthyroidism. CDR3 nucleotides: TGTGCCAGTAGTATTCCTTGGGGCGGGAGCAATCAGCCCCAGCATTTT. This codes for CASSIPWGGSNQPQHF.